This T cell receptor beta chain is from a study of OX40 agonist ivuxolimab in advanced cancers. This clone was picked up a small number of times. Libraries were prepared by immunoSEQ multiplex PCR; TCRdb keeps only in-frame clonotypes and omits some of them. The data hold 70,000 to 95,000 clones, with around 88% observed a single time. The starting material was CD4+ or CD8+ T cells sorted from blood, obtained in a trial of the OX40 agonist ivuxolimab. The source of this sequence is an adult with an advanced solid tumor such as melanoma, head and neck, liver or kidney cancer.

The CDR3 sequence: CASSLNGLYEQYF. The DNA of the CDR3 is TGTGCCAGCAGCCTCAACGGGCTCTACGAGCAGTACTTC. This sequence joins TRBV5-6 and TRBJ2-7; D is uncertain. The V end lost 4 bases, the J end lost 3 bases, and 11 bases lay between the germline ends. There are 13 residues in the CDR3. CDR1 and CDR2 (germline): SGHDT, YYEEEE.